This TCR beta chain was recorded in a study of cytomegalovirus exposure and HLA in healthy donors. The CDR3 extends over 15 amino acids. Trimming pared 4 bases from V and 8 bases from J, leaving 15 bases between. The germline gives CDR1 MNHEY, CDR2 SVGAGI. PCR was performed using 60 Vbeta and 13 Jbeta primers. The repertoire was sequenced with immunoSEQ multiplex PCR; TCRdb's copy has only in-frame clones and lacks some. The sample includes approximately 100,000 clones, roughly three quarters of them seen just once. The sequenced sample was PBMCs. J is TRBJ1-6 and V is TRBV6-5, with a tentative D call TRBD1 (5 bases). The TCR comes from a woman between 50 and 59 years old in good health and CMV-seropositive. The CDR3 DNA follows: TGTGCCAGCAGTTCCCCACGACCAGGGTATTCACCCCTCCACTTT. Protein: CASSSPRPGYSPLHF.